This T cell receptor (beta chain) came from a study of OX40 agonist ivuxolimab in advanced cancers. Note on this clone: The junction shows a germline mismatch at one end, possibly a read error.

Assay: immunoSEQ multiplex PCR; the TCRdb copy retains only in-frame clones and omits some. The data hold 61,000 or so clones, with 85% to 90% observed a single time. Sequenced here: CD4+ or CD8+ T cells sorted from blood, sampled in a trial of the OX40 agonist ivuxolimab. The sequence was obtained from an adult with an advanced solid tumor such as melanoma, head and neck, liver or kidney cancer.

CDR3 protein: CASSPRTGGARF. The CDR3 bases are TGTGCCAGCTCACCAAGGACAGGGGGGGCTCGCTTC. The chain employs TRBV18 and TRBJ2-7; 10 bases line up with TRBD1. This CDR3 spans 12 amino acids. Germline CDR1 reads KGHSH; CDR2 reads LQKENI. The complete variable domain, with remaining parts taken from reference TRBV18 and TRBJ2-7, reads NAGVMQNPRHLVRRRGQEARLRCSPMKGHSHVYWYRQLPEEGLKFMVYLQKENIIDESGMPKERFSAEFPKEGPSILRIQQVVRGDSAAYFCASSPRTGGARFGPGTRLTVT.